One and the same sample provided the 25 T cell receptor beta chains below, sequenced in a study of PD-L1 blockade in urothelial cancer. The time point was: pretreatment peripheral blood. Sequenced by immunoSEQ multiplex PCR; TCRdb stores in-frame clones only, minus some. The sample has approximately 41,000 clones; around 85% are singletons. Here the sequenced sample was PBMCs, taken around atezolizumab (anti-PD-L1) treatment. Receptors were obtained from a man older than 75 with urothelial cancer.

V usage is TRBV7-9 and J usage is TRBJ1-4; D gene uncertain. CDR3 size: 11 residues. Trimming left V 4 bases short and J 8 bases short, with 5 bases between. The germline V gene has CDR1 SEHNR and CDR2 FQNEAQ (reference sequence). Written as DNA, the CDR3 is TGTGCCAGCAGCTCTCAGGAAAAACTGTTTTTT. This gives the protein CASSSQEKLFF.

This clone was detected once. This rearrangement joins TRBV21-1 to TRBJ2-5; no DNA check was done on the table's D call, TRBD2. TRBV21-1 is marked as a pseudogene. The CDR3 totals 17 residues. The DNA of the CDR3 is TGTGCCAGCAGCAAACCACCGAAGCGGGAGCTAGAGGAGACCCAGTACTTC. Translation gives CASSKPPKRELEETQYF.

The J gene is TRBJ2-7, the V gene TRBV15, with 7 bases that match TRBD1. Germline V gene lookup returns CDR1 LNHNV and CDR2 YYDKDF (reference sequence). Trimming took 6 bases from V and 2 from J; bases not matched to a gene: 7. The CDR3 totals 14 residues. CDR3 amino acids: CATRNRGLPYEQYF. In DNA form, the CDR3 reads TGTGCCACCAGAAACAGGGGCCTTCCCTACGAGCAGTACTTC. Filled out from reference TRBV15 and TRBJ2-7, the complete variable domain reads DAMVIQNPRYQVTQFGKPVTLSCSQTLNHNVMYWYQQKSSQAPKLLFHYYDKDFNNEADTPDNFQSRRPNTSFCFLDIRSPGLGDTAMYLCATRNRGLPYEQYFGPGTRLTVT.

The gene calls are TRBV10-3 and TRBJ2-3, with D possibly TRBD2 on 6 matching bases. The CDR3 runs to 15 residues. Germline V gene data show CDR1 as ENHRY and CDR2 as SYGVKD. V lost 3 bases and J 0 bases, leaving 10 bases between the germline ends. The CDR3 bases are TGTGCCATCAGTGATCCGGGACTGAGCACAGATACGCAGTATTTT. Amino acids: CAISDPGLSTDTQYF.

The V gene is TRBV28, the J gene TRBJ2-7, with 13 positions matching TRBD2. Germline values: CDR1 MDHEN, CDR2 SYDVKM. The CDR3 length is 15 residues. The J segment lost 6 bases and the V segment lost 6 bases, leaving 8 bases of the junction unmatched. DNA for the CDR3: TGTGCCAGCAGAGGGACTAGCGGGATAACCAGCGAGCAGTACTTC. As protein: CASRGTSGITSEQYF. The full variable domain, its missing parts supplied by reference TRBV28 and TRBJ2-7, is DVKVTQSSRYLVKRTGEKVFLECVQDMDHENMFWYRQDPGLGLRLIYFSYDVKMKEKGDIPEGYSVSREKKERFSLILESASTNQTSMYLCASRGTSGITSEQYFGPGTRLTVT.

The chain links TRBV5-1 to TRBJ2-5; D is perhaps TRBD2 (6 bases). The V end was cut by 5 bases, the J end by 0 bases, with 11 bases between. The germline CDR1 and CDR2 sequences are SGHRS and YFSETQ. This CDR3 is built from 14 residues. CDR3 DNA sequence: TGCGCCAGCAGAATAGGAGGGTACCAAGAGACCCAGTACTTC. As protein: CASRIGGYQETQYF.

The J gene is TRBJ2-2, the V gene TRBV2; D may be TRBD1 (5 bases). The CDR3 has 11 amino acids. Germline CDR1 and CDR2: SNHLY and FYNNEI. V was shortened by 10 bases and J by 11 bases, with 14 bases between the two germline ends. CDR3 region: CATGNWTELFF. Here the CDR3 DNA reads TGTGCCACCGGAAATTGGACAGAGCTGTTTTTT.

The chain is built from TRBV19 and TRBJ2-5, with TRBD2 matching over 14 bases. This CDR3 region has 18 residues. Unmatched junction bases numbered 10, after V lost 4 bases and J lost 3 bases. The V gene's germline CDR1 is LNHDA and CDR2 SQIVND (reference sequence). Here the CDR3 reads CASSTGTSGSYREETQYF. The DNA of the CDR3 is TGTGCCAGTAGTACCGGGACTAGCGGGAGTTATAGGGAAGAGACCCAGTACTTC.

The chain couples TRBV18 to TRBJ2-7, with 11 bases aligning to TRBD2. This CDR3 region has 16 residues. V dropped 3 bases and J dropped 0; count of bases not matched to a gene: 4. Looked up from germline, CDR1 is KGHSH and CDR2 is LQKENI. The DNA for the CDR3 is TGTGCCAGCTCACCCGGACTAGCGGGTCTCTCCTACGAGCAGTACTTC. It encodes CASSPGLAGLSYEQYF.

The chain couples TRBV4-1 to TRBJ2-5; 8 bases line up with TRBD1. The ends lost 1 base at V and 13 bases at J; junction bases unmatched: 8. Germline V lookup: CDR1 MGHRA, CDR2 YSYEKL. This CDR3 is 13 amino acids long. Here the CDR3 reads CASSQADRGPTYF. CDR3 nucleotides: TGCGCCAGCAGCCAAGCCGACAGGGGTCCTACGTACTTC.

The genes are TRBV7-9 and TRBJ1-1; D is possibly TRBD1 (5 bases). The CDR3 is 17 amino acids. Deletions cut 3 bases from V and 1 base from J, with 18 bases between. CDR1 is SEHNR, CDR2 FQNEAQ, per germline (reference sequence). The CDR3 DNA reads TGTGCCAGCAGCTTCTCGGCAGGGAGGTACGCGAACACTGAAGCTTTCTTT. It translates to CASSFSAGRYANTEAFF.

The V and J genes are TRBV5-4 and TRBJ2-5, with D tentatively TRBD2 (7 bases). Per germline, CDR1 SGHNT and CDR2 YYREEE (reference sequence). Trimming took 4 bases from V and 1 from J, leaving 17 bases between them. CDR3 length: 16 residues. CDR3 loop: CASSPLAPGAQETQYF. The DNA of the CDR3 is TGTGCCAGCAGCCCACTAGCGCCGGGGGCCCAAGAGACCCAGTACTTC.

The V and J genes are TRBV28 and TRBJ1-2; possible D gene TRBD1, 6 bases. The V and J ends lost 5 bases and 3 bases respectively, with 19 bases between them. CDR3 length: 16 amino acids. CDR1 is MDHEN, CDR2 SYDVKM, per germline. The CDR3 loop reads CASSPPTGNSYYGYTF. The CDR3 coding sequence is TGTGCCAGCAGTCCCCCAACAGGGAACTCCTACTATGGCTACACCTTC.

This rearrangement joins TRBV5-1 to TRBJ2-7; 9 bases fit TRBD2. The CDR3 covers 16 residues. J was trimmed by 5 bases and V by 0 bases; bases with no gene match: 9. Germline V gene sequence: CDR1 SGHRS, CDR2 YFSETQ. The CDR3 nucleotides read TGCGCCAGCAGCTTGGTGGCGGGAGGGCCCTCTCACGAGCAGTACTTC. It codes for CASSLVAGGPSHEQYF.

A remark on this clone: At one boundary the junction diverges from the germline segment, which might be a read error. Other DNA sequences from this sample encode an identical CDR3 as well. The rearrangement joins TRBV6-1 to TRBJ2-1, with D maybe TRBD1 (6 bases). The germline gives CDR1 MNHNS, CDR2 SASEGT. The CDR3 has 14 residues. As DNA, the CDR3 is TGTGCCAGCAGACAGGGTCCTTCCTACAATGAGCAATTCTTC. It encodes CASRQGPSYNEQFF.

This clone was counted a single time. V usage is TRBV7-2 and J usage is TRBJ1-2; maybe TRBD1 (6 bases). Trimming cost V 5 bases and J 10 bases, with 14 bases left between them. CDR1 and CDR2 (germline): SGHTA, FQGNSA. This CDR3 has 12 amino acids. The CDR3 protein is CASSPRTETYTF. The CDR3 DNA reads TGTGCCAGCAGCCCACGGACAGAGACCTACACCTTC.

The chain uses TRBV4-1 and TRBJ2-7, with D possibly matching TRBD1 (5 bases). The V end lost 1 base, the J end lost 13 bases, and 26 bases lay between the germline ends. Germline CDR1 and CDR2: MGHRA and YSYEKL. The CDR3 covers 16 residues. The CDR3 DNA follows: TGCGCCAGCAGCCAAGCTCCGGATGTCCCGTGGGGCGGCCCCTACTTC. It is translated as CASSQAPDVPWGGPYF.

J is TRBJ2-1 and V is TRBV7-2; 10 bases fit TRBD2. Trimming took 5 bases from V and 3 from J; bases not matched to a gene: 4. The CDR3 loop spans 15 amino acids. Looked up from germline, CDR1 is SGHTA and CDR2 is FQGNSA. This chain's CDR3 is CASSRTSGFYNEQFF. CDR3 nucleotides: TGTGCCAGCAGCCGGACTAGCGGCTTCTACAATGAGCAGTTCTTC.

The V call is TRBV6-6, the J call TRBJ1-1, with D possibly TRBD1 on 5 matching bases. Germline V gene lookup returns CDR1 MNHNY and CDR2 SVGAGI (reference sequence). This CDR3 comprises 13 residues. V lost 8 bases and J lost 4, with 14 bases in between. CDR3 protein: CASFGEGLTEAFF. CDR3 nucleotide sequence: TGTGCCAGCTTCGGGGAGGGGCTCACTGAAGCTTTCTTT.

The chain is built from TRBV7-9 and TRBJ2-5; the match to TRBD2 covers 10 bases. The CDR3 length is 15 residues. Germline trimming cut 0 bases from V and 3 bases from J; bases unmatched to any gene: 1. Per germline, CDR1 SEHNR and CDR2 FQNEAQ (reference sequence). The CDR3 region is CASSLAGLAEETQYF. The CDR3 DNA reads TGTGCCAGCAGCTTAGCCGGACTAGCGGAAGAGACCCAGTACTTC.

The rearrangement uses TRBV2 and TRBJ1-5; weak D call: TRBD1 (5 bases). The CDR3 contains 12 residues. Germline V gene data show CDR1 as SNHLY and CDR2 as FYNNEI. The germline V and J ends were trimmed by 4 bases and 4 bases, with 5 bases remaining between them. The CDR3 loop reads CASSGQNQPQHF. CDR3 DNA: TGTGCCAGCAGTGGACAGAATCAGCCCCAGCATTTT.

This chain connects TRBV5-4 to TRBJ2-1; TRBD2 is a possible D gene (6 bases). The CDR3 consists of 15 residues. Per germline, CDR1 SGHNT and CDR2 YYREEE (reference sequence). V dropped 6 bases and J dropped 6 bases, with 19 bases sitting between them. CDR3 sequence (DNA): TGTGCCAGCACCTCCCTCGCCGGGACTTTCAATGAGCAGTTCTTC. Amino acid sequence: CASTSLAGTFNEQFF.

The chain combines TRBV6-1 with TRBJ2-7; D perhaps matches TRBD2 (5 bases). Trimming cost V 5 bases and J 3 bases, with 11 bases left between them. This CDR3 region has 13 residues. Germline V gene sequence: CDR1 MNHNS, CDR2 SASEGT. The CDR3 spells CASSRGLNYEQYF. DNA of the CDR3: TGTGCCAGCAGTAGAGGACTTAACTACGAGCAGTACTTC.

The chain combines TRBV7-6 with TRBJ2-7; possibly TRBD2 for D (6 bases). The germline CDR1 and CDR2 sequences are SGHVS and FNYEAQ. Trimming took off 1 base at V and 3 bases at J, with 13 bases between the two ends. This CDR3 comprises 15 residues. The CDR3 spells CASSLVVSGHYEQYF. CDR3 DNA sequence: TGTGCCAGCAGCTTAGTCGTTAGCGGCCACTACGAGCAGTACTTC.

This clone was counted a single time. This chain links TRBV6-5 with TRBJ2-7, with 9 bases matching TRBD1. The CDR3 is made up of 13 amino acids. V gave up 5 bases and J gave up 7 bases; unmatched junction bases: 6. CDR1 is MNHEY and CDR2 is SVGAGI in the germline V gene. The CDR3 protein is CASSRTGAREQYF. CDR3 nucleotide sequence: TGTGCCAGCAGTCGGACAGGGGCAAGGGAGCAGTACTTC.